The 17 T cell receptor beta chains reported below all come from one sample, sequenced in a study of CD8 T cells in ankylosing spondylitis. Each CDR3 protein is one row after TCRdb ran MiXCR on the 5' RACE reads. Of 150,000 to 200,000 distinct CDR3 sequences in the sample, around a tenth were seen once. The sequenced sample was blood, either unsorted or a sorted T cell fraction (not recorded which). The receptors stem from a male donor with ankylosing spondylitis or in good health (not recorded which).

This clonotype was detected many times. The genes are TRBV2 and TRBJ1-5, with D maybe TRBD1 (6 bases). The CDR3 is 13 amino acids. V gave up 5 bases and J gave up 5 bases, with 10 bases separating them. The germline V gene has CDR1 SNHLY and CDR2 FYNNEI. The CDR3 DNA is TGTGCCAGCAGTACAGGGTGGTATCAGCCCCAGCATTTT. Translating it yields CASSTGWYQPQHF. Using reference TRBV2 and TRBJ1-5 for the parts outside the CDR3, the full variable domain is EPEVTQTPSHQVTQMGQEVILRCVPISNHLYFYWYRQILGQKVEFLVSFYNNEISEKSEIFDDQFSVERPDGSNFTLKIRSTKLEDSAMYFCASSTGWYQPQHFGDGTRLSIL.

Only a few counts were recorded for this clonotype. This chain uses TRBV12-3 or TRBV12-4 with TRBJ1-5, with 9 bases that match TRBD1. The V segment lost 5 bases and the J segment 4 bases; nucleotides outside the gene matches: 6. The CDR3 totals 15 residues. DNA for the CDR3: TGTGCCAGCAGTCTTACAGGGGGCGCGAATCAGCCCCAGCATTTT. Its translation is CASSLTGGANQPQHF.

This rearrangement joins TRBV7-2 to TRBJ2-3; tentatively, D is TRBD1 (5 bases). Germline assignment: CDR1 SGHTA and CDR2 FQGNSA. Trimming pared 4 bases from V and 2 bases from J, leaving 19 bases between. The CDR3 contains 17 residues. CDR3 in amino acids: CASSSIGQVSFTDTQYF. In nucleotides, the CDR3 is TGTGCCAGCAGCTCCATCGGACAAGTTTCCTTCACAGATACGCAGTATTTT.

This clonotype was picked up many times. The chain's CDR3 is CAISTGTTTYNEQFF. The CDR3 coding sequence is TGTGCCATCAGCACCGGGACTACCACCTACAATGAGCAGTTCTTC. This chain uses TRBV10-3 with TRBJ2-1, with 7 bases matching TRBD2. CDR1 ENHRY and CDR2 SYGVKD come from the germline V gene. This CDR3 has 15 residues. With 6 bases clipped from V and 2 bases from J, the junction kept 7 bases outside the gene matches.

This clonotype has only a few counts. The chain is built from TRBV6-4 and TRBJ2-1; D gene ambiguous. Trimming left V 3 bases short and J 6 bases short, with 12 bases between. The CDR3 has 14 amino acids. Germline V lookup: CDR1 MRHNA, CDR2 SNTAGT. CDR3 DNA sequence: TGTGCCAGCAGTGAACAAGAAAGAGCCAATGAGCAGTTCTTC. Amino acids: CASSEQERANEQFF.

This clonotype was observed a handful of times. V is TRBV4-3 and J is TRBJ2-2; TRBD2 matches 7 bases. The CDR3 sequence is 17 residues long. The V and J ends lost 1 base and 6 bases, in that order; junction bases with no gene match: 11. Germline CDR1 and CDR2: LGHNA and YSLEER. CDR3 nucleotides: TGCGCCAGCAGCCAAGGACTAACTAGCGAGATGCCCGGGGAGCTGTTTTTT. It specifies CASSQGLTSEMPGELFF.

The chain couples TRBV7-9 to TRBJ2-7; 11 nucleotides align to TRBD1. Looked up from germline, CDR1 is SEHNR and CDR2 is FQNEAQ (reference sequence). The CDR3 extends over 16 amino acids. Trimming removed 5 bases from V and 2 bases from J; junction bases left unmatched: 8. CDR3 region: CASSTGQGAMAYEQYF. The CDR3 DNA reads TGTGCCAGCAGCACCGGACAGGGGGCGATGGCCTACGAGCAGTACTTC.

This clonotype appeared a few times. V gene TRBV6-6 combines with J gene TRBJ2-7; 7 bases agree with TRBD1. Germline CDR1 and CDR2: MNHNY and SVGAGI (reference sequence). The length of the CDR3 is 15 residues. J gave up 3 bases and V 5 bases, and 10 bases lay outside the gene matches. The CDR3 coding sequence is TGTGCCAGCAGTGGGGGACAGCGAGGGGTCTACGAGCAGTACTTC. It encodes CASSGGQRGVYEQYF.

Many counts were recorded for this clonotype. This chain joins TRBV29-1 and TRBJ1-3, with D uncertain. The CDR3 length is 12 residues. Trimming left V 7 bases short and J 4 bases short, with 11 bases between. The germline V gene has CDR1 SQVTM and CDR2 ANQGSEA. This CDR3 reads CSARLSGNTIYF. DNA for the CDR3: TGCAGCGCCCGCTTATCCGGAAACACCATATATTTT.

This clonotype has at least ten counts. The V gene is TRBV5-1, the J gene TRBJ2-7; 7 nucleotides match TRBD1. The length of the CDR3 is 15 residues. Germline V CDR1 and CDR2: SGHRS, YFSETQ. Trimming removed 5 bases from V and 2 bases from J; junction bases left unmatched: 10. CDR3 DNA: TGCGCCAGCAGGTCAGAGACAGGGAGCCCCTACGAGCAGTACTTC. The encoded protein is CASRSETGSPYEQYF.

This clonotype was found many times. This chain links TRBV9 with TRBJ2-2; D remains ambiguous. The V and J ends lost 6 bases and 6 bases respectively, with 12 bases between them. The CDR3 extends over 13 amino acids. Germline V CDR1 and CDR2: SGDLS, YYNGEE. CDR3 DNA sequence: TGTGCCAGCACCCCCGATGTCGCCGGGGAGCTGTTTTTT. Protein product: CASTPDVAGELFF.

This clonotype was seen many times. The chain is built from TRBV5-1 and TRBJ2-5, with D possibly TRBD1 on 8 matching bases. The V gene lost 5 bases and the J gene lost 2 bases, with 16 bases spanning the gap. The CDR3 has 15 amino acids. Germline-derived CDR1 and CDR2 are SGHRS and YFSETQ. In DNA form, the CDR3 reads TGCGCCAGCAGTCCCACAGGGGGGGTTCAAGAGACCCAGTACTTC. As protein: CASSPTGGVQETQYF.

This clonotype has ten or more counts. The CDR3 spells CASSSELSGRAQYF. The DNA of the CDR3 is TGTGCCAGCAGTTCGGAACTTTCTGGGCGGGCCCAGTACTTC. The V gene is TRBV6-5, the J gene TRBJ2-5; TRBD2 is a possible D gene (5 bases). Germline V CDR1 and CDR2: MNHEY, SVGAGI. This CDR3 comprises 14 residues. V gave up 4 bases and J gave up 9 bases, with 18 bases separating them.

This clonotype has ten or more counts. The chain joins TRBV6-1 to TRBJ2-3; 9 nucleotides align to TRBD2. CDR1 is MNHNS, CDR2 SASEGT, per germline. Germline trimming cut 6 bases from V and 1 base from J; bases unmatched to any gene: 5. There are 15 residues in the CDR3. CDR3 loop: CASRLSGGRTDTQYF. The CDR3 DNA follows: TGTGCCAGCAGACTCAGCGGGGGGCGCACAGATACGCAGTATTTT.

This clonotype was detected ten times or more. The rearrangement joins TRBV3-1 to TRBJ2-1, with D possibly TRBD1 on 5 matching bases. The V end lost 1 base, the J end lost 7 bases, and 14 bases lay between the germline ends. In germline, CDR1 is LGHDT, CDR2 YNNKEL (reference sequence). The CDR3 extends over 15 amino acids. CDR3 sequence (DNA): TGTGCCAGCAGCCAAGGGGTAGGGGTCAGGAATGAGCAGTTCTTC. Protein sequence: CASSQGVGVRNEQFF.

As to this clonotype: This may stem from a read error, because a much larger clone lies one nucleotide away. The V and J genes are TRBV5-1 and TRBJ2-3, with D maybe TRBD2 (6 bases). The CDR3 contains 13 residues. The V end was cut by 4 bases, the J end by 10 bases, with 16 bases between. CDR1 SGHRS and CDR2 YFSETQ come from the germline V gene. CDR3 loop: CASSKPGGDAQYF. CDR3 in DNA: TGCGCCAGCAGCAAGCCCGGGGGTGATGCGCAGTATTTT.

This clonotype was observed a handful of times. The chain carries TRBV5-1 and TRBJ1-2; D is unclear. Trimming took off 1 base at V and 8 bases at J, with 9 bases between the two ends. From germline, CDR1 is SGHRS and CDR2 YFSETQ. The CDR3 consists of 12 residues. As DNA, the CDR3 is TGCGCCAGCAGCTTGAGCGACATGGGCTACACCTTC. Protein sequence: CASSLSDMGYTF.